This T cell receptor beta chain was documented in a study of T cell responses to AZD1222 COVID-19 vaccine. To note about this clone: Its antigen is as yet unknown.

Regarding the study as a whole: The study found vaccine-associated CD4 TCRs spanning spike, dominant at 160-218 and 743-854.

Measured with immunoSEQ multiplex PCR; TCRdb has only the in-frame clones, and not every one. The sample yields around 120,000 clones, roughly 87% seen once. The CDR3 is made up of 17 amino acids. V gave up 7 bases and J gave up 1 base; unmatched junction bases: 11. Germline CDR1 is SEHNR and CDR2 is FQNEAQ (reference sequence). This clonotype was obtained from an adult in good health. Source: peripheral blood, taken on day 0 of AZD1222 vaccination. The rearrangement uses TRBV7-9 and TRBJ2-1, with 9 bases identical to TRBD2. CDR3 amino acids: CASINTGLATSYNEQFF. CDR3 DNA sequence: TGTGCCAGCATAAATACGGGACTAGCAACGTCCTACAATGAGCAGTTCTTC. Drawing the rest from reference TRBV7-9 and TRBJ2-1, the complete variable domain is DTGVSQNPRHKITKRGQNVTFRCDPISEHNRLYWYRQTLGQGPEFLTYFQNEAQLEKSRLLSDRFSAERPKGSFSTLEIQRTEQGDSAMYLCASINTGLATSYNEQFFGPGTRLTVL.